These T cell receptor beta chains were read from a single sample in a study of T cell responses to AZD1222 COVID-19 vaccine. Method: immunoSEQ multiplex PCR; TCRdb's copy keeps in-frame clones and lacks some. The sample yields 60,000 to 75,000 clones, about four fifths seen once. Here the sequenced sample was peripheral blood, taken 28 days after the second AZD1222 dose. These receptors originate from an adult who received the AZD1222 COVID-19 vaccine. Each CDR3 is given with its conserved first and last residue. A D gene is named only where the DNA matches it firmly. Only some rows state a clone size, as once, few, many or a class for expanded clones.

TRBJ1-6 - - TRBV21-1 TGTGCCAGCAGCATTCGAAGCTCCTATAATTCACCCCTCCACTTT CASSIRSSYNSPLHF
TRBJ1-1 - - TRBV14 TGTGCCAGCAGCCCCCGGATGAACATTGAAGCTTTCTTT CASSPRMNIEAFF
TRBJ2-2 TRBD2 - TRBV7-2 TGTGCCAGCAGCTCTCTAGCGGGGGCATCCGGGGAGCTGTTTTTT CASSSLAGASGELFF
TRBJ1-3 - - TRBV10-2 TGCGCCAGCAGTGAAGGCAGGTTCCTCTCTGGAAACACCATATATTTT CASSEGRFLSGNTIYF
TRBJ1-5 - - TRBV5-6 TGTGCCAGCAGCTTGGGGGGGGGCCAAATCGGTGGGCCCCAGCATTTT CASSLGGGQIGGPQHF
TRBJ1-6 - - TRBV7-2 TGTGCCAGCAGCTTAGGTCAGGGCCCGCATTCACCCCTCCACTTT CASSLGQGPHSPLHF
TRBJ1-2 - once TRBV19 TGTGCCAGTAGTATATTTCTATCGGGGTCTGGGTATGGCTACACCTTC CASSIFLSGSGYGYTF
TRBJ2-1 TRBD2 - TRBV7-9 TGTGCCAGCAGCGGTAGCGGGGGCCTTTACAATGAGCAGTTCTTC CASSGSGGLYNEQFF
TRBJ2-3 TRBD2 - TRBV2 TGTGCCAGCAGTGGGGCGGGGGTGATAGATACGCAGTATTTT CASSGAGVIDTQYF
TRBJ2-3 TRBD2 - TRBV19 TGTGCCAGTAGTCCTAGCGGAAACACAGATACGCAGTATTTT CASSPSGNTDTQYF
TRBJ1-6 - few TRBV27 TGTGCCAGCAGTATCCTGGGCGGCTATAATTCACCCCTCCACTTT CASSILGGYNSPLHF
TRBJ2-1 - - TRBV6-5 TGTGCCAGCAGTAGGACAGTCTACAATGAGCAGTTCTTC CASSRTVYNEQFF
TRBJ1-3 - once TRBV28 TGTGCCAGCAGTTTACCTCACGGGAACACCATATATTTT CASSLPHGNTIYF
TRBJ1-6 TRBD1 - TRBV9 TGTGCCAGCAACCCTCAGGGACAGGGTAATTCACCCCTCCACTTT CASNPQGQGNSPLHF
TRBJ2-1 - - TRBV28 TGTGCCAGCATCTCGAAGGAGGGGAGCTCCTACAATGAGCAGTTCTTC CASISKEGSSYNEQFF
TRBJ1-5 TRBD1 once TRBV4-3 TGCGCCAGCAGCCAAGGACAGGGGGCCCAGCCCCAGCATTTT CASSQGQGAQPQHF
TRBJ2-5 - - TRBV10-3 TGTGCCATCAGCGACCCCAAGGACTATGAAGAGACCCAGTACTTC CAISDPKDYEETQYF
TRBJ2-5 TRBD2 few TRBV3-1/TRBV3-2 TGTGCCAGCAGCCAAGTTGTAACGGGGGGCCAAGAGACCCAGTACTTC CASSQVVTGGQETQYF
TRBJ1-1 - - TRBV19 TGTGCCAGTAGTAGGACGAACACTGAAGCTTTCTTT CASSRTNTEAFF
TRBJ2-3 - - TRBV7-2 TGTGCCAGCAGACCTACAGGACGCACAGATACGCAGTATTTT CASRPTGRTDTQYF
TRBJ1-5 TRBD1 many TRBV10-3 TGTGCCATCGGCCGGGACAGGGGAATGGATCAGCCCCAGCATTTT CAIGRDRGMDQPQHF
TRBJ2-5 TRBD1 medium-sized TRBV2 TGTGCCAGCAGTGAGGGGACAGGGGGCTATGAGACCCAGTACTTC CASSEGTGGYETQYF
TRBJ1-5 - - TRBV5-1 TGCGCCAGCAACCAGAGAAATCAGCCCCAGCATTTT CASNQRNQPQHF